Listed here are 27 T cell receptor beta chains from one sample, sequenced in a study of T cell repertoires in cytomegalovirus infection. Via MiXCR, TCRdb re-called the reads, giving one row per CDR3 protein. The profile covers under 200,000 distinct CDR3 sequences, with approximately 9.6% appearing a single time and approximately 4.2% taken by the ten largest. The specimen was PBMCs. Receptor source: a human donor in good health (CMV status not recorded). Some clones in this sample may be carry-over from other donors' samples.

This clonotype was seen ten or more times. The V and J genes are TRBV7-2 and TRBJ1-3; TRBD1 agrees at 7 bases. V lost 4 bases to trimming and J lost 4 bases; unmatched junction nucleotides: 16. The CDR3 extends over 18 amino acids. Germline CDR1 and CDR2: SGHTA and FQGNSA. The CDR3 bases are TGTGCCAGCAGCTCGTACAGGGGAGGCAGTGGCAGAGGAAACACCATATATTTT. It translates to CASSSYRGGSGRGNTIYF.

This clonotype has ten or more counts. The CDR3: CASSLWTGGNTEAFF. Written as DNA, the CDR3 is TGTGCCAGCAGCCTATGGACAGGGGGGAACACTGAAGCTTTCTTT. The chain has TRBV7-9 and TRBJ1-1; 10 nucleotides align to TRBD1. V trimming: 5 bases; J trimming: 1 base; junction bases outside the gene matches: 4. The V gene's germline CDR1 is SEHNR and CDR2 FQNEAQ (reference sequence). The CDR3 is made up of 15 amino acids.

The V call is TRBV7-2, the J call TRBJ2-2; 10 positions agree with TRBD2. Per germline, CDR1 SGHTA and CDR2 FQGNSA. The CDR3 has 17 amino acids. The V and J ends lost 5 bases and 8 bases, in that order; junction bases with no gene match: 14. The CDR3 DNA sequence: TGTGCCAGCAGCATAGGACTAGCGGCAGCATTCACAGGGGAGCTGTTTTTT. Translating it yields CASSIGLAAAFTGELFF.

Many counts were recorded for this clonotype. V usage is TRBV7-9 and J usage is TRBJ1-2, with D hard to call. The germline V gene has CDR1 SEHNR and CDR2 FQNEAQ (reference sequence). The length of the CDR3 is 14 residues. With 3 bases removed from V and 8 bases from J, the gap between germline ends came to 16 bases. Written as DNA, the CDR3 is TGTGCCAGCAGCTTCCCGCTGCGGGTTACGGGCTACACCTTC. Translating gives CASSFPLRVTGYTF.

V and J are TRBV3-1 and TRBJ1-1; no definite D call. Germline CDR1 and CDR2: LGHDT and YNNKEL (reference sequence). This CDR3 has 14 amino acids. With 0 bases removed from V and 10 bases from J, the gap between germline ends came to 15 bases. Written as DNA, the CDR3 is TGTGCCAGCAGCCAAGATTTAACAGTTCCCGGAGCTTTCTTT. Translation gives CASSQDLTVPGAFF.

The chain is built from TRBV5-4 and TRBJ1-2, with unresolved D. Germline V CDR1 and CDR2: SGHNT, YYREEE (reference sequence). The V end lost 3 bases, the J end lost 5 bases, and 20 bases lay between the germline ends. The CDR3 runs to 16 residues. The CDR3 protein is CASSSEITSGGYGYTF. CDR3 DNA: TGTGCCAGCAGCTCCGAGATAACCTCCGGAGGATATGGCTACACCTTC.

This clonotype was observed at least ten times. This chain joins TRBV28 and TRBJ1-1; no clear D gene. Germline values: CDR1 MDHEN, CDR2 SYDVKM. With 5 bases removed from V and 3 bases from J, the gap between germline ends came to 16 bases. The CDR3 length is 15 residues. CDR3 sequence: CASSRRSFSDTEAFF. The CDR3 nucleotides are TGTGCCAGCAGTAGAAGGTCCTTCTCGGACACTGAAGCTTTCTTT.

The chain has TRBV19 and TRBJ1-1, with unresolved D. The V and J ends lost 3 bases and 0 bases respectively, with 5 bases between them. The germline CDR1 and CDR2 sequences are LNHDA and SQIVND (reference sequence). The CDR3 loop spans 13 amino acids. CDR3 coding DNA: TGTGCCAGTAGTATTGAGCTGAACACTGAAGCTTTCTTT. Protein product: CASSIELNTEAFF.

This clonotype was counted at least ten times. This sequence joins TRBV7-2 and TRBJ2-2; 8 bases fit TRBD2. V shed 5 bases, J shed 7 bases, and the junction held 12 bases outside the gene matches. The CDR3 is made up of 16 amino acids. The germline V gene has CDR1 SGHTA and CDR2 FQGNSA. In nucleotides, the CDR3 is TGTGCCAGCAGCCCCCGGGCGGGAGGCCGCCTCGGGGAGCTGTTTTTT. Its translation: CASSPRAGGRLGELFF. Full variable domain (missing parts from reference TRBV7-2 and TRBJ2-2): GAGVSQSPSNKVTEKGKDVELRCDPISGHTALYWYRQSLGQGLEFLIYFQGNSAPDKSGLPSDRFSAERTGGSVSTLTIQRTQQEDSAVYLCASSPRAGGRLGELFFGEGSRLTVL.

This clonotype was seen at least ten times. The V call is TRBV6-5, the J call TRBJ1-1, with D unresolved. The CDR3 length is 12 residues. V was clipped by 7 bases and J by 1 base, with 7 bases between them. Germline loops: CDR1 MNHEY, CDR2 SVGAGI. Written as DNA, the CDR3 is TGTGCCAGCACCAATAGGAACACTGAAGCTTTCTTT. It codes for CASTNRNTEAFF.

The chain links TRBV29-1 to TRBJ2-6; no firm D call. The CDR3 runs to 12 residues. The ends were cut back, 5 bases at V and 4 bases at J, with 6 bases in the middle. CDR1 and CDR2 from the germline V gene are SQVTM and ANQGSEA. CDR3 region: CSVSAGANVLTF. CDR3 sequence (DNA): TGCAGCGTTTCAGCCGGGGCCAACGTCCTGACTTTC.

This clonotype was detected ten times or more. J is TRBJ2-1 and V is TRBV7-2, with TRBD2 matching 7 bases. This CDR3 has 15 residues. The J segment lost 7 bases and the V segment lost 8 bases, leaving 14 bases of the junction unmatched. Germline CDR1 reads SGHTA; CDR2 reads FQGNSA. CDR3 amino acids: CASGGRDYLGNEQFF. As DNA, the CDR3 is TGTGCCAGCGGGGGAAGGGACTACTTGGGGAATGAGCAGTTCTTC.

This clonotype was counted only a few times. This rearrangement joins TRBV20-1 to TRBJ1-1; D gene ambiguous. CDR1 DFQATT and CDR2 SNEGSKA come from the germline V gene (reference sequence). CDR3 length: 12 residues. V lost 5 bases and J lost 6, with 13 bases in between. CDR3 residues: CSADQREPEAFF. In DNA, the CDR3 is TGCAGTGCTGACCAGAGGGAGCCTGAAGCTTTCTTT.

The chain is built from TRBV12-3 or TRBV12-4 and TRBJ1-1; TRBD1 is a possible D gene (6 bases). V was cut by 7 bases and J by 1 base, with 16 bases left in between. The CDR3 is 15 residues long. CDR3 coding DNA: TGTGCCAGCATCTTAGGGGGGGGGCCGAACACTGAAGCTTTCTTT. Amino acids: CASILGGGPNTEAFF.

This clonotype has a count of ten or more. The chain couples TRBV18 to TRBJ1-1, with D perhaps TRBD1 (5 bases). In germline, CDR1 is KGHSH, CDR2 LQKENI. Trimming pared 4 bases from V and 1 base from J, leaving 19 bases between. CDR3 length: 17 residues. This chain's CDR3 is CASSLLGSGRTNTEAFF. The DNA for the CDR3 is TGTGCCAGCTCACTCTTGGGCTCGGGGCGGACGAACACTGAAGCTTTCTTT.

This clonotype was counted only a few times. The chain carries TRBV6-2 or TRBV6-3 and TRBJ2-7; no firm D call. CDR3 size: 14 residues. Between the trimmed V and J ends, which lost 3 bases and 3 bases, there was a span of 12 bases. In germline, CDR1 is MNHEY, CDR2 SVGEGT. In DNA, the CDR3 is TGTGCCAGCAGTTATCAACAGCCGATCTACGAGCAGTACTTC. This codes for CASSYQQPIYEQYF.

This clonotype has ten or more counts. In DNA, the CDR3 is TGTGCCAGCAGGAGGGTCACGAGTGGCTACACCTTC. Its translation: CASRRVTSGYTF. The chain couples TRBV7-8 to TRBJ1-2; the D is unclear. The V end was cut by 6 bases, the J end by 7 bases, with 12 bases between. CDR3 length equals 12 residues. Germline V lookup: CDR1 SGHVS, CDR2 FQNEAQ.

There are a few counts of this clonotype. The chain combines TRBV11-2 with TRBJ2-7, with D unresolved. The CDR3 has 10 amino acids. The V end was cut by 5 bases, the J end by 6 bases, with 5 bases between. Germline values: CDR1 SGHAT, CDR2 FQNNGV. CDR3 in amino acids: CASSKREQYF. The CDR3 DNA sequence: TGTGCCAGCAGCAAGCGCGAGCAGTACTTC.

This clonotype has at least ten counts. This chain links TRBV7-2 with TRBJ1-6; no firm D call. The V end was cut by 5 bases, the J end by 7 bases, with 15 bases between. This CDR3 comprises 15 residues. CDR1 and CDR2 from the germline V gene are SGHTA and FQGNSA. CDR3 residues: CASSPEGKRNSPLHF. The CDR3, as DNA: TGTGCCAGCAGCCCCGAGGGCAAAAGGAATTCACCCCTCCACTTT.

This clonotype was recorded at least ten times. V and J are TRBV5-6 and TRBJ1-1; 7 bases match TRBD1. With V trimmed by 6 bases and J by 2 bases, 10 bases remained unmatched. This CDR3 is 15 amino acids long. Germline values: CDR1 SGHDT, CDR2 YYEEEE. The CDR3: CASTRFRGANTEAFF. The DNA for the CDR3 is TGTGCCAGCACTCGCTTCAGGGGGGCTAACACTGAAGCTTTCTTT.

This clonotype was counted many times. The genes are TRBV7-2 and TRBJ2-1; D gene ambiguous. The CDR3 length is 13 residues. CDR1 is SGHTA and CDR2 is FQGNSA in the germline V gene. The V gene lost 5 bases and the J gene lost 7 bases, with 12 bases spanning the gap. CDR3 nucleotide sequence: TGTGCCAGCAGCCTTACGCCTGAGAATGAGCAGTTCTTC. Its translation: CASSLTPENEQFF.

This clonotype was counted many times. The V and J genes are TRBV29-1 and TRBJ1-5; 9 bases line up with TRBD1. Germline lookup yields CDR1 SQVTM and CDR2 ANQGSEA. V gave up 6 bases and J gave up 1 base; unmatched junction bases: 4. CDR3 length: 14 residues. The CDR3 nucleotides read TGCAGCGTAGCTGACAGGGGGAGCAATCAGCCCCAGCATTTT. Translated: CSVADRGSNQPQHF.

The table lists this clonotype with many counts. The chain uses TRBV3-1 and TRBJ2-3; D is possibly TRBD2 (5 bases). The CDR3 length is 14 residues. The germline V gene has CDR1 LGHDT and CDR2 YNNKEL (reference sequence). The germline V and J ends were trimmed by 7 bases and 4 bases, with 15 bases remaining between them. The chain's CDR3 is CASTPPGDSDTQYF. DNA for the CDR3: TGTGCCAGCACTCCACCCGGGGATTCAGATACGCAGTATTTT.

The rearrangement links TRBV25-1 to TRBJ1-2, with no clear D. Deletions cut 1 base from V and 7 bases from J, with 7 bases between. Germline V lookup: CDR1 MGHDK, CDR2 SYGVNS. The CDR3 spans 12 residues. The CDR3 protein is CASSELGFGYTF. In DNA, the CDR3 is TGTGCCAGCAGTGAATTAGGGTTTGGCTACACCTTC.

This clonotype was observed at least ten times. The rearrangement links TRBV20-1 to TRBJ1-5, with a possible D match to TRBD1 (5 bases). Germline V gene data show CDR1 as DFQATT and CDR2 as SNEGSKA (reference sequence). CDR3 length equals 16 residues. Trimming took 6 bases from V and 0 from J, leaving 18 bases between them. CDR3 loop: CSANQRQFDSNQPQHF. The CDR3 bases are TGCAGTGCCAACCAAAGACAGTTTGATAGCAATCAGCCCCAGCATTTT.

The CDR3 protein is CASSTHLAGAFYNEQFF. The CDR3 DNA reads TGTGCCAGCAGTACTCACCTTGCGGGGGCCTTTTACAATGAGCAGTTCTTC. The rearrangement links TRBV6-2 or TRBV6-3 to TRBJ2-1; D possibly corresponds to TRBD2 (7 bases). The CDR3 contains 17 residues. Germline V gene sequence: CDR1 MNHEY, CDR2 SVGEGT. Trimming removed 5 bases from V and 4 bases from J, with 21 bases in between.

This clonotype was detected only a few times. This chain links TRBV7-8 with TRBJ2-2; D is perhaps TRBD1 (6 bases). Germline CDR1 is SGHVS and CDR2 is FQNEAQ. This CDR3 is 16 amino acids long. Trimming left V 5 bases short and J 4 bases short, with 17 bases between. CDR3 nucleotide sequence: TGTGCCAGCAGCGCCCAGAGGGGGTCGGGCACCGGGGAGCTGTTTTTT. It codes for CASSAQRGSGTGELFF.